Below, 32 T cell receptor beta chains from the same sample are listed, as sequenced in a study of blood T cells in healthy people across ages. Through a sample-barcoded 5' primer and a J-beta primer mix, a second PCR was run for roughly 6 to 12 cycles. TCRdb called the 5' RACE reads again in MiXCR, with one record for every CDR3 protein. The top ten clones hold over 3.5% of a sample with about 510,000 distinct CDR3 sequences, about 27% of them seen once. These data were likewise used in another study, on T cells of mothers and their children.

Sequenced sample: blood. The origin of the receptors is a boy aged 2-9 years in good health.

This clonotype occurred a few times. This chain uses TRBV6-5 with TRBJ2-1, with a weak D call TRBD1 (6 bases). Germline V gene sequence: CDR1 MNHEY, CDR2 SVGAGI. The CDR3 loop spans 15 amino acids. The V end was cut by 2 bases, the J end by 5 bases, with 13 bases between. CDR3 amino acids: CASSYDTRGNNEQFF. The CDR3 coding sequence is TGTGCCAGCAGTTACGATACTAGGGGGAACAATGAGCAGTTCTTC.

The V call is TRBV19, the J call TRBJ1-1, with no clear D. The germline V gene encodes CDR1 LNHDA and CDR2 SQIVND (reference sequence). V lost 5 bases, J lost 3 bases, and 25 bases lay in between. The CDR3 loop spans 18 amino acids. The DNA for the CDR3 is TGTGCCAGTAGTGATTCGGCGGAGGAAGTGGGATATTACACTGAAGCTTTCTTT. Amino acid sequence: CASSDSAEEVGYYTEAFF.

This clonotype was detected many times. The V gene is TRBV29-1, the J gene TRBJ2-6; D possibly uses TRBD1 or TRBD2 (5 bases each). The CDR3 spans 15 residues. Germline V lookup: CDR1 SQVTM, CDR2 ANQGSEA. Between the trimmed V and J ends, which lost 2 bases and 0 bases, there was a span of 8 bases. The CDR3 coding sequence is TGCAGCGTTGAATGGGGGACCTCTGGGGCCAACGTCCTGACTTTC. Translation gives CSVEWGTSGANVLTF.

This clonotype was counted between two and nine times. The CDR3 region is CASSSTGTNYGYTF. In DNA form, the CDR3 reads TGTGCCAGCAGTTCGACAGGGACTAACTATGGCTACACCTTC. The chain is built from TRBV28 and TRBJ1-2; TRBD1 matches at 7 bases. J was trimmed by 0 bases and V by 4 bases; bases with no gene match: 2. The CDR3 sequence is 14 residues long. Germline V lookup: CDR1 MDHEN, CDR2 SYDVKM.

The chain uses TRBV27 and TRBJ2-1; a weak D match, TRBD2 (6 bases). The germline V gene has CDR1 MNHEY and CDR2 SMNVEV (reference sequence). The CDR3 has 15 residues. With 5 bases removed from V and 3 bases from J, the gap between germline ends came to 14 bases. The CDR3 loop is CASSPGDSRYNEQFF. The DNA of the CDR3 is TGTGCCAGCAGTCCCGGGGACTCGCGCTACAATGAGCAGTTCTTC.

The chain joins TRBV14 to TRBJ2-1; D possibly matches TRBD1 or TRBD2 (6 bases each). The V and J ends lost 2 bases and 4 bases respectively, with 12 bases between them. Per the germline V gene, CDR1 is SGHDN and CDR2 is FVKESK. The CDR3 runs to 15 residues. CDR3 DNA sequence: TGTGCCAGCAGCCAATTAGGGGGGCGGTACAATGAGCAGTTCTTC. The encoded protein is CASSQLGGRYNEQFF.

This rearrangement joins TRBV2 to TRBJ1-6; 10 bases match TRBD1. This CDR3 region has 13 residues. Trimming took 8 bases from V and 9 from J; bases not matched to a gene: 4. Germline V CDR1 and CDR2: SNHLY, FYNNEI. In nucleotides, the CDR3 is TGTGCCAGCGGCCGGGACAGGGGTTCACCCCTCCACTTT. Residues: CASGRDRGSPLHF.

The sample holds a few counts of this clonotype. The chain recombines TRBV20-1 with TRBJ2-7; weak D call: TRBD2 (6 bases). Germline V gene sequence: CDR1 DFQATT, CDR2 SNEGSKA (reference sequence). Trimming shortened V by 4 bases and J by 6 bases, and 19 bases separated the two germline ends. The CDR3 extends over 14 amino acids. The CDR3 reads CSAKGTPYRAEQYF. The CDR3 coding sequence is TGCAGTGCTAAGGGGACTCCATATAGGGCCGAGCAGTACTTC.

The CDR3 nucleotides are TGCGCCAGCAGCCAAGTCTATAACTATTACAATGAGCAGTTCTTC. Its protein is CASSQVYNYYNEQFF. J is TRBJ2-1 and V is TRBV4-1; no firm D call. This CDR3 contains 15 residues. Trimming shortened V by 1 base and J by 4 bases, and 11 bases separated the two germline ends. The V gene's germline CDR1 is MGHRA and CDR2 YSYEKL.

This chain uses TRBV4-3 with TRBJ1-1; D is undetermined. The CDR3 runs 13 residues. Deletions cut 7 bases from V and 0 bases from J, with 9 bases between. Per the germline V gene, CDR1 is LGHNA and CDR2 is YSLEER. CDR3 in DNA: TGCGCCAGCACGGGTCCCTTGAACACTGAAGCTTTCTTT. It is translated as CASTGPLNTEAFF.

The rearrangement uses TRBV28 and TRBJ2-4; no firm D call. The V end lost 6 bases, the J end lost 0 bases, and 12 bases lay between the germline ends. Germline values: CDR1 MDHEN, CDR2 SYDVKM. This CDR3 has 15 amino acids. Here the CDR3 reads CASSSQEIAKNIQYF. In DNA form, the CDR3 reads TGTGCCAGCAGCTCCCAGGAGATAGCCAAAAACATTCAGTACTTC.

CDR3 sequence reads: CASSNSDPNEQFF. The CDR3 DNA is TGTGCCAGCAGTAATTCGGACCCGAATGAGCAGTTCTTC. The rearrangement links TRBV6-1 to TRBJ2-7, with D unresolved. The J call may be mistaken, given a closer DNA end match to TRBJ2-1. The germline CDR1 and CDR2 sequences are MNHNS and SASEGT. This CDR3 is 13 amino acids long.

The chain has TRBV3-1 and TRBJ2-5, with D possibly matching TRBD1 (7 bases). The CDR3 loop spans 17 amino acids. Germline CDR1 reads LGHDT; CDR2 reads YNNKEL (reference sequence). V dropped 1 base and J dropped 4 bases, with 19 bases sitting between them. DNA for the CDR3: TGTGCCAGCAGCCAAGGATCTGGCAGGGGGGCCGGAGAGACCCAGTACTTC. Amino acid sequence: CASSQGSGRGAGETQYF.

In its sample, this clonotype was seen a few times. CDR3 residues: CSGGQGAGTGELFF. CDR3 DNA: TGCAGCGGTGGACAGGGGGCAGGCACCGGGGAGCTGTTTTTT. The chain is built from TRBV29-1 and TRBJ2-2, with TRBD1 matching 11 bases. V was clipped by 7 bases and J by 4 bases; unmatched bases: 5. The CDR3 consists of 14 residues. Looked up from germline, CDR1 is SQVTM and CDR2 is ANQGSEA.

The rearrangement joins TRBV6-2 or TRBV6-3 to TRBJ2-7; D gene unclear. The CDR3 is made up of 14 amino acids. Germline V gene sequence: CDR1 MNHEY, CDR2 SVGEGT. Trimming stripped 2 bases from V and 1 base from J, with 9 bases between. CDR3 amino acids: CASSYLWSSYEQYF. The CDR3 bases are TGTGCCAGCAGTTACCTTTGGAGTTCCTACGAGCAGTACTTC.

This rearrangement joins TRBV9 to TRBJ2-2; D remains ambiguous. V lost 3 bases to trimming and J lost 6 bases, with 9 bases between them. CDR1 and CDR2 (germline): SGDLS, YYNGEE. This CDR3 spans 13 amino acids. The DNA of the CDR3 is TGTGCCAGCAGCGGCGACCCCGCCGGGGAGCTGTTTTTT. Its translation: CASSGDPAGELFF.

In its sample, this clonotype was seen a few times. CDR3 bases: TGTGCCAGCAGCGACCGCGACAGGGAGGTCGGGGAGCTGTTTTTT. The encoded protein is CASSDRDREVGELFF. The rearrangement joins TRBV11-2 to TRBJ2-2; possible D gene TRBD1, 7 bases. CDR1 SGHAT and CDR2 FQNNGV come from the germline V gene. V shed 5 bases and J shed 7 bases, with 17 bases lying between them. This CDR3 is 15 amino acids long.

The rearrangement uses TRBV9 and TRBJ1-4, with D uncertain. Looked up from germline, CDR1 is SGDLS and CDR2 is YYNGEE. CDR3 length: 12 amino acids. V lost 4 bases and J lost 7, with 8 bases in between. CDR3 loop: CASSLDGEKLFF. CDR3 DNA sequence: TGTGCCAGCAGCTTAGATGGTGAAAAACTGTTTTTT.

This clonotype turned up a few times. The chain has TRBV29-1 and TRBJ2-5, with D possibly called TRBD1 or TRBD2 (5 bases each). The better agreement between TRBJ2-1 and the DNA end casts doubt on the J call. CDR3 size: 14 residues. In germline, CDR1 is SQVTM, CDR2 ANQGSEA. CDR3 DNA sequence: TGCAGCGTTGAAGGGGGGTTACTAGGGGATGAGCAGTTCTTC. This codes for CSVEGGLLGDEQFF.

This clonotype occurred a few times. The chain recombines TRBV20-1 with TRBJ2-3; D is perhaps TRBD2 (7 bases). From germline, CDR1 is DFQATT and CDR2 SNEGSKA (reference sequence). Trimming removed 6 bases from V and 4 bases from J, with 20 bases in between. CDR3 size: 15 residues. CDR3 in amino acids: CSAPPMRGGADTQYF. For the CDR3, the DNA is TGCAGTGCCCCTCCGATGAGGGGGGGGGCAGATACGCAGTATTTT.

The CDR3 region is CATSDTGHGNVLTF. CDR3 sequence (DNA): TGTGCCACCAGTGACACGGGACATGGTAACGTCCTGACTTTC. This rearrangement joins TRBV24-1 to TRBJ2-6; maybe TRBD1 (6 bases). CDR1 KGHDR and CDR2 SFDVKD come from the germline V gene. Trimming left V 4 bases short and J 10 bases short, with 13 bases between. The CDR3 sequence is 14 residues long.

This clonotype was recorded once. The chain carries TRBV7-9 and TRBJ2-1; TRBD2 matches at 7 bases. Germline lookup yields CDR1 SEHNR and CDR2 FQNEAQ (reference sequence). This CDR3 has 16 amino acids. V lost 2 bases and J lost 3; bases outside the gene matches: 7. The DNA of the CDR3 is TGTGCCAGCAGCTTACCAGGGAGGGCAAACTACAATGAGCAGTTCTTC. Amino acid sequence: CASSLPGRANYNEQFF.

The chain has TRBV11-2 and TRBJ2-1; tentative D call: TRBD1 (6 bases). V was shortened by 1 base and J by 6 bases, with 10 bases between the two germline ends. CDR3 length: 14 residues. Germline lookup yields CDR1 SGHAT and CDR2 FQNNGV. CDR3 in DNA: TGTGCCAGCAGCTTAGTTATCAGGGGCAATGAGCAGTTCTTC. Its translation is CASSLVIRGNEQFF.

This clonotype was detected only a few times. The chain is built from TRBV28 and TRBJ2-5; 10 bases line up with TRBD2. TRBJ2-1 explains the end of the DNA better; the J call may be wrong. CDR1 MDHEN and CDR2 SYDVKM come from the germline V gene. This CDR3 region has 16 residues. CDR3 sequence reads: CASSHLAGGGDNEQFF. DNA for the CDR3: TGTGCCAGCAGTCACTTAGCGGGGGGCGGTGACAATGAGCAGTTCTTC.

This sequence joins TRBV27 and TRBJ2-5; a possible D gene is TRBD2 (5 bases). Gene TRBJ2-7 matches the end of the DNA better, so the J call may be wrong. Germline lookup yields CDR1 MNHEY and CDR2 SMNVEV (reference sequence). This CDR3 spans 16 amino acids. This chain's CDR3 is CASSLGGRPSSYEQYF. The CDR3, as DNA: TGTGCCAGCAGTCTCGGAGGCCGACCGAGCTCCTACGAGCAGTACTTC.

DNA for the CDR3: TGTGCCAGCAGTTCTGGGACGCCTCACTACACCTTC. This translates into CASSSGTPHYTF. The rearrangement links TRBV6-5 to TRBJ1-2, with D maybe TRBD1 (5 bases). This CDR3 is 12 amino acids long. Trimming left V 4 bases short and J 10 bases short, with 13 bases between. Germline assignment: CDR1 MNHEY and CDR2 SVGAGI.

The chain uses TRBV29-1 and TRBJ1-1; D is ambiguous. V lost 0 bases and J 4 bases, leaving 3 bases between the germline ends. The V gene's germline CDR1 is SQVTM and CDR2 ANQGSEA. The CDR3 runs 11 residues. The CDR3 nucleotides read TGCAGCGTTGAAGATTTCACTGAAGCTTTCTTT. The encoded protein is CSVEDFTEAFF.

This clonotype was seen a handful of times. The V and J genes are TRBV7-9 and TRBJ2-2; 10 bases line up with TRBD2. This CDR3 has 15 residues. Losses at the gene ends were 4 bases for V and 4 bases for J; bases not matched to a gene: 3. The germline CDR1 and CDR2 sequences are SEHNR and FQNEAQ (reference sequence). The DNA for the CDR3 is TGTGCCAGCAGCTGGACTAGCGGTAGCACCGGGGAGCTGTTTTTT. Protein: CASSWTSGSTGELFF.

The chain combines TRBV20-1 with TRBJ2-7; D possibly corresponds to TRBD2 (5 bases). The CDR3 is 13 amino acids. With 2 bases removed from V and 2 bases from J, the gap between germline ends came to 10 bases. The germline CDR1 and CDR2 sequences are DFQATT and SNEGSKA (reference sequence). Here the CDR3 DNA reads TGCAGTGCTAGATCTGGACTCGCCTACGAGCAGTACTTC. It encodes CSARSGLAYEQYF.

The CDR3 here is CASSATGQATIREAFF. In nucleotides, the CDR3 is TGTGCCAGCAGCGCCACGGGACAGGCTACTATCCGTGAAGCTTTCTTT. The gene calls are TRBV9 and TRBJ1-1; TRBD1 agrees at 8 bases. The trim removed 3 bases at V and 7 bases at J, leaving 14 bases unmatched. Germline V gene data show CDR1 as SGDLS and CDR2 as YYNGEE. The CDR3 runs 16 residues.

This clonotype was seen only a few times. The chain has TRBV15 and TRBJ1-1, with D possibly being TRBD1 (6 bases). This CDR3 comprises 14 residues. V was trimmed by 3 bases and J by 10 bases, leaving 18 bases between them. Germline V gives CDR1 LNHNV, CDR2 YYDKDF (reference sequence). The CDR3 nucleotides read TGTGCCACCAGCAGCCAGGGGAACTGGCGGGGAGCTTTCTTT. Encoded protein: CATSSQGNWRGAFF.

The chain recombines TRBV30 with TRBJ1-2; no definite D call. This CDR3 has 15 residues. Germline V gene data show CDR1 as GTSNPN and CDR2 as SVGIG (reference sequence). The germline V and J ends were trimmed by 0 bases and 4 bases, with 15 bases remaining between them. CDR3 sequence reads: CAWSVEGQRGYGYTF. In nucleotides, the CDR3 is TGTGCCTGGAGTGTAGAAGGTCAGCGAGGCTATGGCTACACCTTC.